The text below deals with one T cell receptor beta chain. The antigen it binds to is not known. Base-call qualities are not available, and no considerably larger clone is one nucleotide away. To sequence the TCRbeta CDR3 region, genomic DNA was isolated from the sorted cells. The immunoSEQ Assay was used for sequencing of TCRbeta CDR3 regions. TCRdb retrieved this table from immuneACCESS and kept in-frame rearrangements only. Not all clones are present; in checked studies, unresolved V genes account for under half, and no reason is known for the remainder. The sample includes tens of thousands of clones, with around four fifths observed a single time. The ten largest clones represent around 2% of the sample. From the cysteine through the phenylalanine, the CDR3 covers 13 amino acids. Of the read, only the CDR3 DNA is kept; its 39 bases are in frame from base 1. V gives up 0 bases and J gives up 5 bases, and the segment between their germline ends measures 9 bases. Based on the germline V gene, the CDR1 and CDR2 sequences are SGHRS and YFSETQ.

The trial excluded patients who had a history of autoimmune disease or were on systemic immunosuppression. Peripheral blood for TCR sequencing was drawn from every dose cohort at baseline, at cycle 4 day 1 and at cycle 7 day 1. Samples came from an open-label, multicenter, first-in-human phase I dose-escalation trial of ivuxolimab. Adults with locally advanced or metastatic head and neck squamous cell, hepatocellular, melanoma or renal cell carcinoma were enrolled in the trial. Before TCR sequencing, CD4+ T cells and CD8+ T cells were sorted from peripheral blood as separate populations. The data were taken from a study of OX40 agonist ivuxolimab in advanced cancers. With regard to the full study: Ivuxolimab was an agonistic, fully human IgG2 monoclonal antibody directed against OX40 (CD134), a costimulatory receptor. Intravenous ivuxolimab was administered to patients every 2 weeks at six dose levels: 0.01, 0.1, 0.3, 1.5, 3 and 10 mg/kg. Patients were allowed to have had prior anti-PD-1, anti-PD-L1 or anti-CTLA-4 therapy, and 40% of the dose-escalation patients had been treated with checkpoint inhibitors. Peripheral TCRbeta sequencing aimed to test whether ivuxolimab altered TCR sequence diversity and caused clonal T-cell expansion. The paper covers the monotherapy dose-escalation part of the phase I ivuxolimab trial, which included N of about 50 patients. Of the 50 or so patients in dose escalation, about 20 had hepatocellular carcinoma, roughly 15 had melanoma, 9 had renal cell carcinoma and 9 had head and neck cancer. Partial responses occurred in three dose-escalation patients, of whom one had hepatocellular carcinoma and two had cutaneous melanoma. A male proportion of about 79% and a mean age of approximately 58 years, ranging from about 20 to 80, were recorded for the dose-escalation cohort. Study-level results and caveats: At doses from 0.1 to 3.0 mg/kg, clonal expansion was seen in both CD4+ and CD8+ blood T cells between baseline and week 6. After ivuxolimab, CD8+ T cells had more expanded clones than CD4+ T cells on average. Low levels of normalized T-cell clonal expansion were also shown by some nonresponding patients. In partial responders in the 0.1-3.0 mg/kg groups, normalized peripheral clonal expansion was found to be among the lowest, especially among CD8+ T cells. Which antigens the clonally expanded peripheral T cells were specific for was not determined.

The rearranged segments are TRBV5-1 and TRBJ2-7; a tentative D call is TRBD1 (6 bases match). This TCR was sampled from an adult with an advanced solid tumor such as melanoma, head and neck, liver or kidney cancer. This material consisted of CD4+ or CD8+ T cells sorted from blood, taken in a trial of the OX40 agonist ivuxolimab. Here is the DNA: TGCGCCAGCAGCTTGGCCAGGGGCCACGAGCAGTACTTC. This gives the protein CASSLARGHEQYF.